This T cell receptor beta chain comes out of a study of cytomegalovirus exposure and HLA in healthy donors. Study summary: From 190 million or so T cells, an earlier analysis saw around 120 million unique TCR beta sequences.

Findings and caveats of the study: Later on, an analysis tied over 15,000 TCR beta sequences to HLA alleles at 0.05 false discovery rate.

The primer mix had 60 Vbeta and 13 Jbeta primers. Sequencing was performed with immunoSEQ multiplex PCR; in TCRdb, only in-frame clones are kept and a portion is missing. The sample holds roughly 100,000 clones; approximately 79% are singletons and the top ten take approximately 3%. Concerning this clone: As yet, its antigen is unknown.

The TCR comes from a woman aged 40 to 50 in good health and CMV-seronegative. The sequenced sample consisted of PBMCs.

The CDR3 coding sequence is TGTGCCAGCAGCTTAGCCACAGGGGATAACGAGCAGTACTTC. Residues: CASSLATGDNEQYF. The gene calls are TRBV7-2 and TRBJ2-7, with 7 bases aligning to TRBD1. Germline CDR1 reads SGHTA; CDR2 reads FQGNSA. Trimming cost V 0 bases and J 5 bases; bases outside gene matches: 4. The CDR3 is 14 residues long.